The sequence of this TCR beta chain was determined in a study of shared clonotypes between healthy human individuals. CDR1 and CDR2 (germline): MNHNS, SASEGT. Deletions cut 5 bases from V and 2 bases from J, with 9 bases between. CDR3 length equals 13 residues. This table comes from immunoSEQ multiplex PCR, and its TCRdb copy is limited to in-frame clones, with some not included. The data hold 2,500,000 or so clones, with more than 90% observed a single time. This TCR came from a man aged 18 to 30 in good health. The sample was naive CD4+ T cells sorted from blood. The subset was: CD45RA+ positively selected. This sequence joins TRBV6-1 and TRBJ2-5; D not resolved. The CDR3 nucleotides are TGTGCCAGCAGTCACAGAAATCAAGAGACCCAGTACTTC. This sequence encodes CASSHRNQETQYF.